The rows below give T cell receptor beta chains drawn from one sample of a study of T cell responses to AZD1222 COVID-19 vaccine. TCRdb's table, derived via immunoSEQ multiplex PCR, lists solely in-frame clones and lacks some. Here the sample spans about 150,000 clones, roughly nine tenths being singletons. Sequencing was performed on peripheral blood, taken 28 days after the second AZD1222 dose. The receptors here all came from an adult who received the AZD1222 COVID-19 vaccine. Both conserved end residues are part of each CDR3. A D gene is named only where the DNA matches it firmly. Clone size is stated in some rows and not others, as once, few, many or a class when expanded.

D: TRBD2; J: TRBJ2-7; V: TRBV5-1; size: .; CDR3: CASSTTGTSGSTEQYF; DNA: TGCGCCAGCAGCACAACCGGGACTAGCGGGAGCACCGAGCAGTACTTC
D: TRBD2; J: TRBJ2-5; V: TRBV7-3; size: .; CDR3: CASSLGTSGSWGETQYF; DNA: TGTGCCAGCAGCTTAGGGACTAGCGGGAGTTGGGGAGAGACCCAGTACTTC
D: .; J: TRBJ1-2; V: TRBV2; size: .; CDR3: CASSVQGTRIGGYTF; DNA: TGTGCCAGCAGTGTCCAGGGAACTAGGATTGGCGGCTACACCTTC
D: .; J: TRBJ1-1; V: TRBV28; size: .; CDR3: CASSLTWDGNTEAFF; DNA: TGTGCCAGCAGTTTAACCTGGGACGGGAACACTGAAGCTTTCTTT
D: TRBD1; J: TRBJ2-5; V: TRBV19; size: .; CDR3: CASSRYRGETQYF; DNA: TGTGCCAGTAGTCGTTACAGGGGAGAGACCCAGTACTTC
D: TRBD2; J: TRBJ2-7; V: TRBV7-2; size: few; CDR3: CASSLVAGGYSSYEQYF; DNA: TGTGCCAGCAGCTTAGTAGCGGGGGGGTATAGCTCCTACGAGCAGTACTTC
D: .; J: TRBJ1-3; V: TRBV18; size: .; CDR3: CASSPQVQKAGNTIYF; DNA: TGTGCCAGCTCACCACAGGTGCAGAAGGCTGGAAACACCATATATTTT
D: .; J: TRBJ1-6; V: TRBV19; size: .; CDR3: CASSYGNSPLHF; DNA: TGTGCCAGTAGTTATGGGAATTCACCCCTCCACTTT
D: .; J: TRBJ2-5; V: TRBV11-3; size: .; CDR3: CASSPGGAEGETQYF; DNA: TGTGCCAGCAGCCCAGGGGGGGCCGAGGGTGAGACCCAGTACTTC
D: .; J: TRBJ2-7; V: TRBV4-2; size: .; CDR3: CASSIREGQTLISYEQYF; DNA: TGTGCCAGCAGCATAAGAGAGGGGCAGACGCTAATCTCCTACGAGCAGTACTTC
D: .; J: TRBJ2-2; V: TRBV13; size: .; CDR3: CASSSPGRNTGELFF; DNA: TGTGCCAGCAGCTCGCCGGGACGAAACACCGGGGAGCTGTTTTTT